A selection of T cell receptor beta chains follows, all from one sample in a study of T cells after yellow fever vaccination. TCRdb reprocessed the 5' RACE reads with MiXCR, giving one entry per CDR3 protein. The repertoire holds 450,000 to 600,000 distinct CDR3 sequences, with roughly a sixth as singletons. This specimen consisted of PBMCs, obtained about 5 days after the first yellow fever vaccination. The receptors were sampled from a man aged 18-30 years who received the YFV17D yellow fever vaccine. The CDR3 runs from the conserved cysteine through the conserved F or W. The D gene is left open where the match is weak. For some rows the clone size is stated as once, few or many, or as a class when expanded; others skip it.

>.|few|TRBV6-1|TRBJ1-4
CASSEQPTNEKLFF
TGTGCCAGCAGTGAACAGCCAACTAATGAAAAACTGTTTTTT
>.|.|TRBV4-3|TRBJ1-6
CASSRNLGVRGSPLHF
TGCGCCAGCAGCCGAAATCTCGGGGTCCGAGGGTCACCCCTCCACTTT
>.|.|TRBV6-2/TRBV6-3|TRBJ1-5
CASSYWSNQPQHF
TGTGCCAGCAGTTACTGGAGCAATCAGCCCCAGCATTTT
>.|.|TRBV18|TRBJ2-1
CASSTEYNEQFF
TGTGCCAGCTCAACCGAGTACAATGAGCAGTTCTTC
>TRBD2|.|TRBV7-2|TRBJ2-1
CASSLMGGGYNEQFF
TGTGCCAGCAGCTTAATGGGCGGGGGATACAATGAGCAGTTCTTC
>.|few|TRBV4-2|TRBJ2-1
CASSRSGSGGDNEQFF
TGTGCCAGCAGCCGATCTGGAAGCGGTGGGGACAATGAGCAGTTCTTC
>.|.|TRBV4-3|TRBJ2-1
CASSQTIGLASEQFF
TGCGCCAGCAGCCAAACGATTGGACTTGCTTCTGAGCAGTTCTTC
>.|few|TRBV12-3/TRBV12-4|TRBJ1-3
CASSLEENTIYF
TGTGCCAGCAGTTTAGAGGAAAACACCATATATTTT
>TRBD1|few|TRBV12-3/TRBV12-4|TRBJ1-3
CASFQGAFGNTIYF
TGTGCCAGCTTTCAGGGGGCTTTTGGAAACACCATATATTTT
>TRBD1|few|TRBV7-3|TRBJ2-1
CASSLRQGSSYNEQFF
TGTGCCAGCAGCCTCCGACAGGGGAGCTCCTACAATGAGCAGTTCTTC
>TRBD2|.|TRBV7-3|TRBJ2-5
CASSKSGGAFETQYF
TGTGCCAGCAGCAAAAGCGGGGGGGCCTTTGAGACCCAGTACTTC
>.|few|TRBV7-9|TRBJ1-2
CASSLGGQSHYGYTF
TGTGCCAGCAGCTTAGGTGGACAGTCGCACTATGGCTACACCTTC
>.|.|TRBV2|TRBJ2-7
CASSEMRQDAYEQYF
TGTGCCAGCAGTGAAATGCGACAGGATGCCTACGAGCAGTACTTC
>TRBD1|.|TRBV5-1|TRBJ2-7
CASSPLLTGSIDEQYF
TGCGCCAGCAGCCCTCTCCTGACAGGGAGTATTGACGAGCAGTACTTC
>TRBD1|.|TRBV6-5|TRBJ1-2
CASSYSPTGGYGYTF
TGTGCCAGCAGTTACTCTCCGACAGGGGGCTATGGCTACACCTTC
>TRBD2|.|TRBV2|TRBJ2-2
CASSDISGGWAGELFF
TGTGCCAGCAGTGATATCAGCGGGGGGTGGGCCGGGGAGCTGTTTTTT
>TRBD2|.|TRBV5-1|TRBJ2-2
CASSSGLAGARNTGELFF
TGCGCCAGCAGCTCCGGACTAGCGGGGGCCCGGAACACCGGGGAGCTGTTTTTT
>TRBD1|.|TRBV5-4|TRBJ2-1
CASSSRDRPYNEQFF
TGTGCCAGCAGCTCCAGGGACAGACCCTACAATGAGCAGTTCTTC
>.|.|TRBV30|TRBJ2-3
CAWSPGADTQYF
TGTGCCTGGAGCCCAGGCGCAGATACGCAGTATTTT
>.|few|TRBV27|TRBJ2-7
CASKAMKRYEQYF
TGTGCCAGCAAGGCGATGAAACGTTACGAGCAGTACTTC
>TRBD1|few|TRBV4-1|TRBJ2-7
CASSQYRQGNEQYF
TGCGCCAGCAGCCAGTACCGACAGGGAAACGAGCAGTACTTC
>.|few|TRBV10-3|TRBJ1-2
CATTWEGIGYGYTF
TGTGCCACTACTTGGGAGGGGATAGGCTATGGCTACACCTTC
>TRBD1|few|TRBV29-1|TRBJ2-2
CSAGGSNTGELFF
TGCAGTGCAGGGGGCTCGAACACCGGGGAGCTGTTTTTT
>TRBD1|few|TRBV12-3/TRBV12-4|TRBJ2-7
CASSHYRDRTYEQYF
TGTGCCAGCAGCCACTACCGGGACAGGACCTACGAGCAGTACTTC